The subject of this entry is one T cell receptor (beta chain). Original methodology: Researchers report that nucleated cell counts were estimated from reference gene primer amplification. Sequencing was performed with immunoSEQ multiplex PCR; in TCRdb, only in-frame clones are kept and a portion is missing. From that table come the V and J calls and clone size; the DNA was used to work out D and trimming. The data show roughly 110,000 clones, with about four fifths seen just once and 13% to 15% held by the top ten. The sample originates from a study of blood T cell repertoires in COVID-19. Study-level background: The United States, Italy and Spain provided the acute and convalescent COVID-19 samples. Sample material is recorded as cDNA or gDNA derived from T cells, B-cell-depleted T cells, or PBMCs.

The CDR3 has 14 residues. The germline CDR1 and CDR2 sequences are MNHEY and SMNVEV (reference sequence). V was cut by 6 bases and J by 4 bases, with 15 bases left in between. Sequenced: peripheral blood. The V call is TRBV27, the J call TRBJ1-1, with D unclear. The origin of this receptor is a woman aged 60 to 75 with acute or convalescent COVID-19. The CDR3 reads CASSLYRSGTEAFF. The CDR3 DNA sequence: TGTGCCAGCAGCTTGTACCGTAGCGGCACTGAAGCTTTCTTT.